The 15 T cell receptor beta chains presented below share a single source sample, sequenced in a study of shared clonotypes between healthy human individuals. Repertoires were generated with immunoSEQ multiplex PCR, while TCRdb's copy carries only in-frame clones and drops some. The sample has 650,000 to 800,000 clones; around 70% are singletons. Sequencing was performed on memory CD4+ T cells sorted from blood. Subset described: CD45RA-negative fraction. Receptor source: a woman aged 25 to 39 in good health.

This clone has only a few counts. In the same sample, other DNA sequences code for this CDR3. This chain uses TRBV27 with TRBJ2-7, with 7 bases lining up with TRBD2. Germline V gene data show CDR1 as MNHEY and CDR2 as SMNVEV (reference sequence). CDR3 length: 15 residues. The ends lost 5 bases at V and 2 bases at J; junction bases unmatched: 9. CDR3 DNA sequence: TGTGCCAGCAGTCCTCGGGCTAGCGGTCCCTACGAGCAGTACTTC. It specifies CASSPRASGPYEQYF.

This clone is deemed medium-sized. V and J are TRBV10-2 and TRBJ2-2; D gene unclear. CDR3 size: 13 residues. CDR1 WSHSY and CDR2 SAAADI come from the germline V gene. V lost 6 bases and J 5 bases, leaving 10 bases between the germline ends. CDR3 amino acids: CASSPQLTGELFF. CDR3 bases: TGCGCCAGCAGCCCTCAGCTTACCGGGGAGCTGTTTTTT.

The V and J genes are TRBV25-1 and TRBJ2-5; TRBD1 matches 10 bases. Germline trimming cut 6 bases from V and 4 bases from J; bases unmatched to any gene: 11. The CDR3 has 16 residues. Germline V gives CDR1 MGHDK, CDR2 SYGVNS. This chain's CDR3 is CASSPQTGGELETQYF. CDR3 DNA: TGTGCCAGCAGCCCTCAGACAGGGGGCGAGTTAGAGACCCAGTACTTC.

In DNA form, the CDR3 reads TGTGCCAGCAGTGAGAATGATCAGCCCCAGCATTTT. This encodes CASSENDQPQHF. The V call is TRBV28, the J call TRBJ1-5; the D is unclear. Trimming removed 5 bases at V and 5 bases at J, with 7 bases between. CDR1 MDHEN and CDR2 SYDVKM come from the germline V gene. This CDR3 comprises 12 residues.

V usage is TRBV7-8 and J usage is TRBJ1-1; D is possibly TRBD1 (5 bases). Germline V gives CDR1 SGHVS, CDR2 FQNEAQ. This CDR3 spans 15 amino acids. Trimming shortened V by 1 base and J by 0 bases, and 9 bases separated the two germline ends. The CDR3 DNA follows: TGTGCCAGCAGCTTAGTGAGGGGATTGAACACTGAAGCTTTCTTT. Translating it yields CASSLVRGLNTEAFF.

This clone was counted a few times. The chain has TRBV25-1 and TRBJ1-1; 7 bases are a match to TRBD1. This CDR3 has 14 residues. J lost 0 bases, V lost 7 bases, and 5 bases had no gene match. Germline V gene data show CDR1 as MGHDK and CDR2 as SYGVNS. The chain's CDR3 is CASKRGGVNTEAFF. The CDR3 DNA is TGTGCCAGCAAGCGAGGGGGCGTGAACACTGAAGCTTTCTTT.

In nucleotides, the CDR3 is TGTGCCTGGGCACTCATCTCACAGGGGGGTAAATCTTTCTTT. It codes for CAWALISQGGKSFF. The chain has TRBV30 and TRBJ1-1, with 8 bases fitting TRBD1. The CDR3 has 14 residues. The V gene end was trimmed by 5 bases and the J gene end by 12 bases; junction bases not matched to a gene: 17. Germline values: CDR1 GTSNPN, CDR2 SVGIG (reference sequence).

The chain combines TRBV18 with TRBJ1-5; D unclear. The CDR3 totals 14 residues. The V and J ends lost 2 bases and 2 bases respectively, with 7 bases between them. Looked up from germline, CDR1 is KGHSH and CDR2 is LQKENI. The CDR3 region is CASSPTEGNQPQHF. CDR3 nucleotide sequence: TGTGCCAGCTCACCAACTGAGGGCAATCAGCCCCAGCATTTT.

This chain connects TRBV12-5 to TRBJ2-1; possible D gene TRBD2, 6 bases. CDR1 LGHNT and CDR2 FRNRAP come from the germline V gene. The CDR3 has 14 residues. V dropped 4 bases and J dropped 1 base, with 8 bases sitting between them. Written as DNA, the CDR3 is TGTGCTAGTGGTTCAGGACTATCCTACAATGAGCAGTTCTTC. Amino acid sequence: CASGSGLSYNEQFF. The full variable domain, in which reference TRBV12-5 and TRBJ2-1 provide the parts outside the CDR3, is DARVTQTPRHKVTEMGQEVTMRCQPILGHNTVFWYRQTMMQGLELLAYFRNRAPLDDSGMPKDRFSAEMPDATLATLKIQPSEPRDSAVYFCASGSGLSYNEQFFGPGTRLTVL.

This chain joins TRBV28 and TRBJ2-7; a weak D match, TRBD1 (6 bases). CDR3 length: 14 amino acids. V was trimmed by 7 bases and J by 2 bases, leaving 15 bases between them. The V gene's germline CDR1 is MDHEN and CDR2 SYDVKM. In DNA, the CDR3 is TGTGCCAGCACCCCCACAGGGAACACCTACGAGCAGTACTTC. This translates into CASTPTGNTYEQYF.

This clone was picked up a small number of times. V is TRBV7-2 and J is TRBJ1-4; D is perhaps TRBD1 (6 bases). The CDR3 is 15 residues long. CDR1 and CDR2 (germline): SGHTA, FQGNSA. The germline V and J ends were trimmed by 4 bases and 7 bases, with 16 bases remaining between them. The CDR3 region has the DNA TGTGCCAGCAGCTCATCCCTAAACAGGGCTGAAAAACTGTTTTTT. Translated: CASSSSLNRAEKLFF.

The V gene is TRBV30, the J gene TRBJ2-7, with 8 nucleotides matching TRBD1. From germline, CDR1 is GTSNPN and CDR2 SVGIG (reference sequence). Trimming cost V 4 bases and J 3 bases; bases outside gene matches: 11. The CDR3 contains 15 residues. The DNA of the CDR3 is TGTGCCTGGATTCAAGACAGGGGCCGTAACTACGAGCAGTACTTC. This gives the protein CAWIQDRGRNYEQYF.

This clone has ten or more counts. The gene calls are TRBV28 and TRBJ2-5, with D unclear. This CDR3 has 13 amino acids. The V gene's germline CDR1 is MDHEN and CDR2 SYDVKM. Trimming removed 5 bases at V and 2 bases at J, with 9 bases between. Here the CDR3 DNA reads TGTGCCAGCAGTCGACCCGGTCAAGAGACCCAGTACTTC. Residues: CASSRPGQETQYF.

The chain links TRBV7-9 to TRBJ1-2; D gene uncertain. Germline V CDR1 and CDR2: SEHNR, FQNEAQ (reference sequence). This CDR3 is 15 amino acids long. Trimming removed 5 bases at V and 3 bases at J, with 16 bases between. The CDR3 sequence is CASSGWSFVDYGYTF. CDR3 in DNA: TGTGCCAGCAGCGGCTGGTCGTTCGTTGACTATGGCTACACCTTC.

This clone has a single count. The chain couples TRBV18 to TRBJ2-2, with D maybe TRBD1 (5 bases). Looked up from germline, CDR1 is KGHSH and CDR2 is LQKENI. The CDR3 contains 15 residues. V lost 8 bases, J lost 1 base, and 14 bases lay in between. The chain's CDR3 is CASAKGWGNTGELFF. CDR3 nucleotide sequence: TGTGCCAGCGCGAAGGGGTGGGGGAACACCGGGGAGCTGTTTTTT.